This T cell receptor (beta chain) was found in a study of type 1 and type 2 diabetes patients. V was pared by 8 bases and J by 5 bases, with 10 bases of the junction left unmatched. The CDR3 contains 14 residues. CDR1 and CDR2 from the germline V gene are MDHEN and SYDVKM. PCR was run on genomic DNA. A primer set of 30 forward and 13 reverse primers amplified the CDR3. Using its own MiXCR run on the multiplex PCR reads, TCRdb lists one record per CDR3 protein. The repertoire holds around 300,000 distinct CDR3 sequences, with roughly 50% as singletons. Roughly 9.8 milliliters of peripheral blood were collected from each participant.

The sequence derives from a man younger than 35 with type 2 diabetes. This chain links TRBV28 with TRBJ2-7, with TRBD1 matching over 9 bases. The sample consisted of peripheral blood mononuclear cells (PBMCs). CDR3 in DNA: TGTGCCAGCTCAGAGGACAGGGGTTACCACGAGCAGTACTTC. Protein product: CASSEDRGYHEQYF.